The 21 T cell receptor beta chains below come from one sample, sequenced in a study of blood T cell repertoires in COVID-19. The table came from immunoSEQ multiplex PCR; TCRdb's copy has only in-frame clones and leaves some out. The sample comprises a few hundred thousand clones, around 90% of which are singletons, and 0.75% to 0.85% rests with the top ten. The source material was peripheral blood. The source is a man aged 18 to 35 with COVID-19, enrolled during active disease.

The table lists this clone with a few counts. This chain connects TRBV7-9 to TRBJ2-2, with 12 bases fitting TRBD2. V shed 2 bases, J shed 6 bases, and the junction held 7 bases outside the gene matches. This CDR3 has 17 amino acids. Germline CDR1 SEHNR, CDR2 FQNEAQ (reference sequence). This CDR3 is CASSLHETSGRPGELFF. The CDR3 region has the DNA TGTGCCAGCAGCTTACATGAGACTAGCGGGAGACCCGGGGAGCTGTTTTTT.

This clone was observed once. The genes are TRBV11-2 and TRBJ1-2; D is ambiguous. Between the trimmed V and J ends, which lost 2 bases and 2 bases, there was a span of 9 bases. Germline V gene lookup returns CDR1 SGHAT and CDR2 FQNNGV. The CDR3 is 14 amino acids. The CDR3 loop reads CASSLSGINYGYTF. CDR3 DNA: TGTGCCAGCAGCTTATCGGGGATCAACTATGGCTACACCTTC. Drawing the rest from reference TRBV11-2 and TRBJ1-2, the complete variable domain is EAGVAQSPRYKIIEKRQSVAFWCNPISGHATLYWYQQILGQGPKLLIQFQNNGVVDDSQLPKDRFSAERLKGVDSTLKIQPAKLEDSAVYLCASSLSGINYGYTFGSGTRLTVV.

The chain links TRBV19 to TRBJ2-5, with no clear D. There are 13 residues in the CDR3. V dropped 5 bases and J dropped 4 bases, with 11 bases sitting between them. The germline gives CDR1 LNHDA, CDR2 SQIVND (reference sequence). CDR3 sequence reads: CASSLPGRETQYF. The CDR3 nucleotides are TGTGCCAGTAGTCTGCCGGGTCGAGAGACCCAGTACTTC.

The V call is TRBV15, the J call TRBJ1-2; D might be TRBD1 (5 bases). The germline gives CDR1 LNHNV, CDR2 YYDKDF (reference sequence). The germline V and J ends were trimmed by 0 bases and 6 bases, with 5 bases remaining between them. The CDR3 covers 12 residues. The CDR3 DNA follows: TGTGCCACCAGCAGAGAACAGGATGGCTACACCTTC. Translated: CATSREQDGYTF.

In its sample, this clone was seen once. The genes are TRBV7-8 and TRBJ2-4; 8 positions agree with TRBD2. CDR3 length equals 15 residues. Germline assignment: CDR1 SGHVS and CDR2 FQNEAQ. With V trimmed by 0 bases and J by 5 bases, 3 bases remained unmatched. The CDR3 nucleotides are TGTGCCAGCAGCTTAGCCCGGGGACTAGAAAACATTCAGTACTTC. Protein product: CASSLARGLENIQYF.

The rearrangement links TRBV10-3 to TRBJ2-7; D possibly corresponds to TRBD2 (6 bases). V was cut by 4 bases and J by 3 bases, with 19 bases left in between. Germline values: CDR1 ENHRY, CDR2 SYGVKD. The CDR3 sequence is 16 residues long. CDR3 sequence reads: CAISVNRGSGYYEQYF. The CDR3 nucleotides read TGTGCCATCAGTGTCAACCGGGGGAGCGGCTACTACGAGCAGTACTTC.

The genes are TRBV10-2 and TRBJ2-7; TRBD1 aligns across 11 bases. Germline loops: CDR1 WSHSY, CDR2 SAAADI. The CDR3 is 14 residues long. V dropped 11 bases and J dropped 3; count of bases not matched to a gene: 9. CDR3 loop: CACYTGQGDYEQYF. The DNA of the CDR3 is TGCGCCTGTTACACGGGACAGGGGGACTACGAGCAGTACTTC.

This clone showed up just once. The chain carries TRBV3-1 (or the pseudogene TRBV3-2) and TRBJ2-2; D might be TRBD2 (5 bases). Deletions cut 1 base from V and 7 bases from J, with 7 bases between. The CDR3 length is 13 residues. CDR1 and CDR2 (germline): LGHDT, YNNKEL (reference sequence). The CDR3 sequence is CASSQATSGELFF. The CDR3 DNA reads TGTGCCAGCAGCCAAGCCACTAGCGGGGAGCTGTTTTTT.

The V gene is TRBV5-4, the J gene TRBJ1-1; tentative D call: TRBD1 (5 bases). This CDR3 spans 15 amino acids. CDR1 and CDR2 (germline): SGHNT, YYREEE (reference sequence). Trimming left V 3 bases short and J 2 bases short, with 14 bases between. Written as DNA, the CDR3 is TGTGCCAGCAGCTCCCCGGGGGGACCCAACACTGAAGCTTTCTTT. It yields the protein CASSSPGGPNTEAFF. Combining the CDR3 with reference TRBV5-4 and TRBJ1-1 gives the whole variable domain ETGVTQSPTHLIKTRGQQVTLRCSSQSGHNTVSWYQQALGQGPQFIFQYYREEENGRGNFPPRFSGLQFPNYSSELNVNALELDDSALYLCASSSPGGPNTEAFFGQGTRLTVV.

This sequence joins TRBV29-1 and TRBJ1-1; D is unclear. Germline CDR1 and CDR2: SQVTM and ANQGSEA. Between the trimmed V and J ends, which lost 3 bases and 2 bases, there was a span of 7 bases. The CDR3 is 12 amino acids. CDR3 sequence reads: CSVEPGNTEAFF. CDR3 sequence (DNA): TGCAGCGTTGAGCCAGGTAACACTGAAGCTTTCTTT.

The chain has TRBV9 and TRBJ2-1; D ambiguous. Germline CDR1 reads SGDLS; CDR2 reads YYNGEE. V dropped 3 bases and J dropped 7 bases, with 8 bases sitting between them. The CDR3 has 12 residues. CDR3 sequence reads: CASSGGSNEQFF. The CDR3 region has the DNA TGTGCCAGCAGCGGAGGTAGTAATGAGCAGTTCTTC.

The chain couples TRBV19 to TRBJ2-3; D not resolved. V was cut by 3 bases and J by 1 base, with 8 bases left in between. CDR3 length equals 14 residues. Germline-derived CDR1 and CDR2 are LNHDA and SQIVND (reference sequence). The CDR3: CASSMVGGTDTQYF. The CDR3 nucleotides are TGTGCCAGTAGTATGGTGGGCGGCACAGATACGCAGTATTTT.

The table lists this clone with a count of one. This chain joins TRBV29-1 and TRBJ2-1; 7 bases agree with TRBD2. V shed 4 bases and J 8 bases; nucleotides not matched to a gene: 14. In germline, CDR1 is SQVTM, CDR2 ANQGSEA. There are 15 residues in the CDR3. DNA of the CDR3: TGCAGCGTTGTGGGGAGGGGTCAAGGCCTAGATGAGCAGTTCTTC. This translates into CSVVGRGQGLDEQFF.

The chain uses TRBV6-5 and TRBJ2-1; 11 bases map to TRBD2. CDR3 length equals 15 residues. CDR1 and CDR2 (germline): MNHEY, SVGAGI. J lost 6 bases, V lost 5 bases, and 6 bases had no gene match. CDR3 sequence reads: CASSIPSGGSNEQFF. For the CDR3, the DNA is TGTGCCAGCAGTATCCCTAGCGGGGGGTCCAATGAGCAGTTCTTC.

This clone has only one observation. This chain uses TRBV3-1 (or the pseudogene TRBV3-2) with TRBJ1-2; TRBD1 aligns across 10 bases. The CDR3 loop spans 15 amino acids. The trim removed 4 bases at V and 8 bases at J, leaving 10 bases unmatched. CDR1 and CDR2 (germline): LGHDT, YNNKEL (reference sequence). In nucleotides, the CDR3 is TGTGCCAGCAGCCCACTTGGGACAGGGGACGTCGGCTACACCTTC. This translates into CASSPLGTGDVGYTF.

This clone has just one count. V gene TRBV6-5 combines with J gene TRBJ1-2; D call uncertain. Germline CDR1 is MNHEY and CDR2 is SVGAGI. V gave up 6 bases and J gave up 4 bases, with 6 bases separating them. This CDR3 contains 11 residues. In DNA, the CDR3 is TGTGCCAGCAGCGGCGGCTATGGCTACACCTTC. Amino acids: CASSGGYGYTF.

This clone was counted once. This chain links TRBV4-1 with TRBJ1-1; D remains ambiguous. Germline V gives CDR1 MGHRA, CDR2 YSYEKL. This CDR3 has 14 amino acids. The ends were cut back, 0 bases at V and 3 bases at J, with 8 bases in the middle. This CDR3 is CASSQEGRHTEAFF. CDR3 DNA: TGCGCCAGCAGCCAAGAGGGCCGGCACACTGAAGCTTTCTTT.

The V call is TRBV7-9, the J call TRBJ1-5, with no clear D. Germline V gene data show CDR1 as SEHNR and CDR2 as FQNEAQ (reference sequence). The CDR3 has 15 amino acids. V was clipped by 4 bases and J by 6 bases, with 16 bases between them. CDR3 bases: TGTGCCAGCAGCTCCCCGGCGGGGATTGGTCAGCCCCAGCATTTT. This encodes CASSSPAGIGQPQHF. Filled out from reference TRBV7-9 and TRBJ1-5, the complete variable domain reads DTGVSQNPRHKITKRGQNVTFRCDPISEHNRLYWYRQTLGQGPEFLTYFQNEAQLEKSRLLSDRFSAERPKGSFSTLEIQRTEQGDSAMYLCASSSPAGIGQPQHFGDGTRLSIL.

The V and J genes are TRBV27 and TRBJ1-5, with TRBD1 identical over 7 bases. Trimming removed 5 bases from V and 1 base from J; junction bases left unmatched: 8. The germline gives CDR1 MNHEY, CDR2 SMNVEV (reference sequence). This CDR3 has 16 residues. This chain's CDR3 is CASSPFGTVSNQPQHF. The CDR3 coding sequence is TGTGCCAGCAGTCCATTCGGGACAGTAAGCAATCAGCCCCAGCATTTT.

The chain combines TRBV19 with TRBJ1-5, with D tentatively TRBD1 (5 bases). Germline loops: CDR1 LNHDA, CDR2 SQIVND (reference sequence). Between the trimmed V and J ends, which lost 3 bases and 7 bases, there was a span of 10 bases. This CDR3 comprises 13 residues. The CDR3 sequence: CASSIRGEQPQHF. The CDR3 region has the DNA TGTGCCAGTAGTATTCGGGGGGAGCAGCCCCAGCATTTT.

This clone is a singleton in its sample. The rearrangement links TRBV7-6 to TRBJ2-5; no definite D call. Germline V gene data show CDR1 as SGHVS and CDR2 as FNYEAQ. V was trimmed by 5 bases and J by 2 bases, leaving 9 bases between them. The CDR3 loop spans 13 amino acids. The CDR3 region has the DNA TGTGCCAGCAGCCTGGCCGTACAAGAGACCCAGTACTTC. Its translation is CASSLAVQETQYF.